The clone carrying this T cell receptor beta chain was picked up a small number of times. One junction end does not reproduce the germline sequence, and a read error may be involved. The record originates from a study of human T cells and chemical hapten exposure. MiXCR, applied by TCRdb to the RACE reads, yields one record per CDR3 protein. The sample lists about 54,000 distinct CDR3 sequences, 9.5% to 10% occurring once. As to time point: patch test 2, 6 weeks after DPC sensitization. Treatment defined: therapeutic diphenylcyclopropenone sensitization with weekly scalp DPC. The receptor was derived from a woman in her forties or fifties with alopecia areata. Some clones in this sample may be carry-over from other donors' samples. Sequencing used whole blood, obtained in connection with sensitization to the hapten diphenylcyclopropenone (DPC).

CDR3 residues: CASSPQDSPLHF. The CDR3 DNA reads as TGTGCCAGCTCCCCACAGGATTCACCCCTCCACTTT. The J gene is TRBJ1-6, the V gene TRBV18; maybe TRBD1 (5 bases). CDR3 length: 12 amino acids. Germline V gives CDR1 KGHSH, CDR2 LQKENI.